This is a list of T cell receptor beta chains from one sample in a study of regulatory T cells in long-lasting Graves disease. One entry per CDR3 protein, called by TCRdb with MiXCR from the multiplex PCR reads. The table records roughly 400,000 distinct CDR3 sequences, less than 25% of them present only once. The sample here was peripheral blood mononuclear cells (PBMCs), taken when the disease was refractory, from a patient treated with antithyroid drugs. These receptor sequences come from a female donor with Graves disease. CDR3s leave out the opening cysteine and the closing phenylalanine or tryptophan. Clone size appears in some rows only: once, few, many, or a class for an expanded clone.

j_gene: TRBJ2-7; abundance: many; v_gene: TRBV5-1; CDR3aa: ASSLGAGEQY
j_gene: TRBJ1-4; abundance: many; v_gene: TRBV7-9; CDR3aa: ASSAGAGGNEKLF
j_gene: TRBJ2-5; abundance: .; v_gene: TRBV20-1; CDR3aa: SARAPTGGWETQY
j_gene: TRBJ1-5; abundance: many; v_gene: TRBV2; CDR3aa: ASSGQAAVGPQH
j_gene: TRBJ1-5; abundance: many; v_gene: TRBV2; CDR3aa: ASRGETVNQPQH
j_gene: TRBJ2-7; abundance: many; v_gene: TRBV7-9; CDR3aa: ASSLVSGTSGEQY
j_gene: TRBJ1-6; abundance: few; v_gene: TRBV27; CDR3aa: ASSFQGWNSPLH
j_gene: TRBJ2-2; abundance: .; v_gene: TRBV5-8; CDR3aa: ASSYDRGGTGELF
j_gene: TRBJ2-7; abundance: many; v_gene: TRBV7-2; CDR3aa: ASSLGDGFYEQY
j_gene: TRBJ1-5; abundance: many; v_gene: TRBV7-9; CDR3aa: ASSFGKSNQPQH
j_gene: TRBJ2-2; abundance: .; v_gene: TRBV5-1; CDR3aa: ASSFSGSLITGELF
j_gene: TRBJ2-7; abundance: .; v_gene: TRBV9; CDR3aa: ASNQNGGSSYEQY
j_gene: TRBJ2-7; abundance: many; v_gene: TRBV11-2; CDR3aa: ASSSHQGLYEQY
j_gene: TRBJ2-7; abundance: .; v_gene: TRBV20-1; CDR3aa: RAIRTGGSTPEQY
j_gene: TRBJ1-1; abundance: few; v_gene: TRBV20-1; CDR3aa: STEAMNTEAF
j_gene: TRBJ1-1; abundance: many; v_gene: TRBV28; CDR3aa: ASSFGWRDTEAF
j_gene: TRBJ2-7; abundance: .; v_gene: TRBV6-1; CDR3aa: AARDSKYEQY
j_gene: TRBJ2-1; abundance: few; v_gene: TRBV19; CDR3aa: ASTKLAGGHNEQF
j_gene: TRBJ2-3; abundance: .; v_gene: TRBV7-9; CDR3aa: ASSLEGLASGDTQY
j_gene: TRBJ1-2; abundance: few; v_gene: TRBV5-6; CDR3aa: ASSLEGGGGYT
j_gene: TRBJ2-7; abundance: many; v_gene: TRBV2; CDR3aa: ASRGLSYEQY
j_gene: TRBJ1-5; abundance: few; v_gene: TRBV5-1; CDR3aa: ASSLGENKGNQPQH
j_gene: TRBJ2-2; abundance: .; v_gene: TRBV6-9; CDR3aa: ASSYIGRELF
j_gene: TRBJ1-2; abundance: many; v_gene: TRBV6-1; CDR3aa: ASSDNRGYGYT
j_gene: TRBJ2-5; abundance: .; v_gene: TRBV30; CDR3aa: AWGGTRGETQY
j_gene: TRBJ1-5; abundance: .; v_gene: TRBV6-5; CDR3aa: ASSYAGTGRNQPQH
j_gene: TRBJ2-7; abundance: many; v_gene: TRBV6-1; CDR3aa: ASTPGGSSYEQY
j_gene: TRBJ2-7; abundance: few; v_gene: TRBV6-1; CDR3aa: ASRTGTGATYEQY
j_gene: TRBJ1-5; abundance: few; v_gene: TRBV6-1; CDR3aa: ASSEDGNQPQH
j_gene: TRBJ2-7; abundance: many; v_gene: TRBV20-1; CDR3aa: SALRGGMSYEQY
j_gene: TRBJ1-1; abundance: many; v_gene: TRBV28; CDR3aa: ATNRQPENTEAF
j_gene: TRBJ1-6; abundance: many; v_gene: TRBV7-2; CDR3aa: ASSLYGRDTAPLH
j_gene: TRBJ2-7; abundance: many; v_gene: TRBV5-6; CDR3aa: ASSLESRFEVTYEQY
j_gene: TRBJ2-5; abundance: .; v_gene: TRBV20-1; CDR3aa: SAPTQYETRY
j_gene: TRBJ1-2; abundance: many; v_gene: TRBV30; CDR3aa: AWSGGGPHGE
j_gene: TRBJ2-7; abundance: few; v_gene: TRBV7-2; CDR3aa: ASQLGLGLAGGKTYEQY
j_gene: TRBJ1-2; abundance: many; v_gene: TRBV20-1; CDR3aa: SARGGDRGSSYGYT
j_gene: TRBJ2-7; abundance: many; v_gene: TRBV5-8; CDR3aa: ASSSGTSGSSYEQY
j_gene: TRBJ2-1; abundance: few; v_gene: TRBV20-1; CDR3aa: SATWSSGRAIEQF
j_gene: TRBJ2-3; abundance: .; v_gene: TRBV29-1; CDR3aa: SVEFLDRGRTDTQY
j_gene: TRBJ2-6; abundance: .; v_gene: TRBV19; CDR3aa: ATAGTGISGANVLT
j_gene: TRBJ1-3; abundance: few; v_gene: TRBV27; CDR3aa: ASSLSGSSGNTIY
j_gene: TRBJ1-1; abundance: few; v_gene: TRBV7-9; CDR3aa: ASSPGTDNTEAF
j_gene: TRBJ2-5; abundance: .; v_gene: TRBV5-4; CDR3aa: ASSPFTSFQETQY
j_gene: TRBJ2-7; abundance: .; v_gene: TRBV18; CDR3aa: ASSGLAGGASSYEQY
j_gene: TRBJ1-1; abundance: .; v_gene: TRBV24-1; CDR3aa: ATSVGNTEAF
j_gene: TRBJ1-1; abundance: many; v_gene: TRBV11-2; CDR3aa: ASSLRTGGFPTEAF
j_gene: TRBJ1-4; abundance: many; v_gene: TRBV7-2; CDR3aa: ASSFRPEAGKLF
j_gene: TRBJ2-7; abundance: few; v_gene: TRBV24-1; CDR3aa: ATRLTTPGRRTYEQY
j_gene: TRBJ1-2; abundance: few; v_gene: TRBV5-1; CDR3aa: ASSLHPGLDGYT
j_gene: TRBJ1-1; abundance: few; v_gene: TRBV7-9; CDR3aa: ASSFRVLNTEAF
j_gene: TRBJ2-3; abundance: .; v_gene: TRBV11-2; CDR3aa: ASSATGTSGSVSTDTQY
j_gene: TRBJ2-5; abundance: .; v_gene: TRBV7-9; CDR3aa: AGGTSGDEGETQY
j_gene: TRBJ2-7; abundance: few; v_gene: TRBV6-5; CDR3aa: ASSYVGGSEQY
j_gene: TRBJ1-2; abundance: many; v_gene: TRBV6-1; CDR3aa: ASRRDGVYGYT
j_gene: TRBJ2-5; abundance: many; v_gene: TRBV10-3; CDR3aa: ATARGQETQY
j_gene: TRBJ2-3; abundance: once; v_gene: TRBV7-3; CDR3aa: ASRMSRGAPDTQY
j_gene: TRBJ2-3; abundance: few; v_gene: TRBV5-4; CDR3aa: ASSRAGDIGDTQY
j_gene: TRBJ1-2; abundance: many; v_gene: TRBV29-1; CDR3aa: SVEDLRAGAGGYT